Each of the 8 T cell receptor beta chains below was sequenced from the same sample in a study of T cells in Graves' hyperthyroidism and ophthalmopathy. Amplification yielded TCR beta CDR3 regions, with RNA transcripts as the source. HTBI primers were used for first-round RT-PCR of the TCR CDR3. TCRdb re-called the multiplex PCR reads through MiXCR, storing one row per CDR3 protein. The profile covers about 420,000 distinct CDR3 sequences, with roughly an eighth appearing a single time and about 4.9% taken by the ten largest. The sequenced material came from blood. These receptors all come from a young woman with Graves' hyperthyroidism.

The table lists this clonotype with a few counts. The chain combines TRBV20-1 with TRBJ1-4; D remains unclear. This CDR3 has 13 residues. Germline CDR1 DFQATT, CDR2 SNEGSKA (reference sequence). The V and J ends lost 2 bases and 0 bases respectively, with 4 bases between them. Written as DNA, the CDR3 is TGCAGTGCTAGACATCCAACTAATGAAAAACTGTTTTTT. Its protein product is CSARHPTNEKLFF.

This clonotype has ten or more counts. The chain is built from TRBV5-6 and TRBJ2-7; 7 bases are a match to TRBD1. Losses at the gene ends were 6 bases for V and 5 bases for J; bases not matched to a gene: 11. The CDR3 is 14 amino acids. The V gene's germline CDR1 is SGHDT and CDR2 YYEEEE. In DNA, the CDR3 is TGTGCCAGCAACCCCCTGACAGGGTCCAACGAGCAGTACTTC. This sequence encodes CASNPLTGSNEQYF.

In DNA, the CDR3 is TGTGCCAGTATAAATAGGAGGACCTGGGATTATGGCTACACCTTC. Its protein is CASINRRTWDYGYTF. The gene calls are TRBV19 and TRBJ1-2; no reliable D call. CDR3 length: 15 residues. Germline CDR1 is LNHDA and CDR2 is SQIVND (reference sequence). Between the trimmed V and J ends, which lost 7 bases and 5 bases, there was a span of 20 bases.

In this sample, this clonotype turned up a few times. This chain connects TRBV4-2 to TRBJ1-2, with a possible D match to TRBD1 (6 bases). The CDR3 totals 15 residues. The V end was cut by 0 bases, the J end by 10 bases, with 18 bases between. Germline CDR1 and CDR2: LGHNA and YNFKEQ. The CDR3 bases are TGTGCCAGCAGCCAAGAAGGTGTGGGGACACTCAACTACACCTTC. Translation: CASSQEGVGTLNYTF.

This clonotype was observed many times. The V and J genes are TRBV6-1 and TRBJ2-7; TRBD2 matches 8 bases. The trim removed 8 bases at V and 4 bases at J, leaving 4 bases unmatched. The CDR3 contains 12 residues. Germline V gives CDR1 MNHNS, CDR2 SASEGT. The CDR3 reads CASGASGYEQYF. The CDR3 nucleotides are TGTGCCAGCGGGGCTAGCGGGTACGAGCAGTACTTC.

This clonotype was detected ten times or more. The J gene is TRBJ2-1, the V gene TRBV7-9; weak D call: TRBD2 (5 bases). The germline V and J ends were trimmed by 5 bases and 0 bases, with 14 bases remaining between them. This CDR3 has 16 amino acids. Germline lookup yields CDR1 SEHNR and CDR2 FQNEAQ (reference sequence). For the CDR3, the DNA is TGTGCCAGCAGCCCAAGACGGGGAAGCTCCTACAATGAGCAGTTCTTC. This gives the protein CASSPRRGSSYNEQFF.

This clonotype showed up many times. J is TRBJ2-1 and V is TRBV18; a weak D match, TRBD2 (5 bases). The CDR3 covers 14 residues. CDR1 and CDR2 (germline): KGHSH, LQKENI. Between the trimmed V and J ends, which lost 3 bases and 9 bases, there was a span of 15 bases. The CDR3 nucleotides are TGTGCCAGCTCACCGCAAAGGTATGGAGGTGAGCAGTTCTTC. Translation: CASSPQRYGGEQFF. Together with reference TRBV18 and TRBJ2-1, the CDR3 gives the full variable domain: NAGVMQNPRHLVRRRGQEARLRCSPMKGHSHVYWYRQLPEEGLKFMVYLQKENIIDESGMPKERFSAEFPKEGPSILRIQQVVRGDSAAYFCASSPQRYGGEQFFGPGTRLTVL.

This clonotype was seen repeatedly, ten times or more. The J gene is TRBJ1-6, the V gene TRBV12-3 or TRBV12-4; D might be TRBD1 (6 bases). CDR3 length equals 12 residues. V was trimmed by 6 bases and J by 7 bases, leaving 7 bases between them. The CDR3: CASRQGNSPLHF. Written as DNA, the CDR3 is TGTGCCAGCAGACAGGGCAATTCACCCCTCCACTTT.